The 10 T cell receptor beta chains given below trace back to one sample, sequenced in a study of blood T cell repertoires in COVID-19. Some clones are missing from TCRdb's copy, which holds only in-frame ones; the method was immunoSEQ multiplex PCR. The repertoire consists of about 280,000 clones, with just under 90% occurring once and the leading ten covering over 8.5%. Material for sequencing was peripheral blood. These receptors all come from a woman aged 25-40 years with COVID-19, enrolled during active disease.

This clone has a single count. The CDR3 DNA is TGTGCCAGCAGTCAGGGGGCTAATTCACCCCTCCACTTT. Translating it yields CASSQGANSPLHF. V usage is TRBV6-4 and J usage is TRBJ1-6; 8 positions match TRBD1. V gave up 5 bases and J gave up 6 bases; unmatched junction bases: 0. CDR1 is MRHNA, CDR2 SNTAGT, per germline. This CDR3 is built from 13 residues.

V and J are TRBV11-3 and TRBJ1-1; no definite D call. CDR3 length: 15 residues. In germline, CDR1 is SGHNT, CDR2 YENEEA. V was clipped by 1 base and J by 5 bases, with 14 bases between them. The CDR3 DNA follows: TGTGCCAGCAGCTTAGGGTATGGCCAGCGGACTGAAGCTTTCTTT. This gives the protein CASSLGYGQRTEAFF.

This clone was detected a few times. V is TRBV2 and J is TRBJ2-4, with D perhaps matching TRBD2 (6 bases). V gave up 3 bases and J gave up 16 bases, with 16 bases separating them. The germline gives CDR1 SNHLY, CDR2 FYNNEI. This CDR3 is 12 amino acids long. In DNA, the CDR3 is TGTGCCAGCAGTGACGGACTAAAGAATGAATACTTC. It encodes CASSDGLKNEYF.

This rearrangement joins TRBV2 to TRBJ2-1; D perhaps matches TRBD1 (6 bases). V was clipped by 6 bases and J by 4 bases, with 13 bases between them. The CDR3 loop spans 14 amino acids. Germline CDR1 reads SNHLY; CDR2 reads FYNNEI. The CDR3 region has the DNA TGTGCCAGCAGCGATATTGGACAGTACAATGAGCAGTTCTTC. Translating it yields CASSDIGQYNEQFF.

This clone has just one count. This sequence joins TRBV3-1 (or the pseudogene TRBV3-2) and TRBJ2-2; D may be TRBD1 (6 bases). V shed 4 bases and J shed 9 bases, with 15 bases lying between them. There are 14 residues in the CDR3. Germline-derived CDR1 and CDR2 are LGHDT and YNNKEL (reference sequence). CDR3 nucleotide sequence: TGTGCCAGCAGCCGCCCCACAGGGTGGCGGGAGCTGTTTTTT. Its translation is CASSRPTGWRELFF.

This chain uses TRBV5-1 with TRBJ2-5; 8 bases line up with TRBD2. Germline trimming cut 0 bases from V and 5 bases from J; bases unmatched to any gene: 9. In germline, CDR1 is SGHRS, CDR2 YFSETQ. CDR3 length: 16 residues. The CDR3: CASSLGLARVGETQYF. The CDR3 DNA sequence: TGCGCCAGCAGCTTGGGACTAGCGAGGGTAGGGGAGACCCAGTACTTC.

CDR3 sequence: CATSRRGTLADTQYF. CDR3 in DNA: TGTGCCACCAGCAGACGAGGGACTCTCGCAGATACGCAGTATTTT. The gene calls are TRBV15 and TRBJ2-3, with D possibly TRBD2 on 6 matching bases. The V gene's germline CDR1 is LNHNV and CDR2 YYDKDF (reference sequence). V was clipped by 2 bases and J by 4 bases, with 13 bases between them. The CDR3 is made up of 15 amino acids.

The chain combines TRBV7-9 with TRBJ2-7; tentatively, D is TRBD1 (5 bases). Germline loops: CDR1 SEHNR, CDR2 FQNEAQ (reference sequence). The CDR3 loop spans 13 amino acids. V was pared by 10 bases and J by 2 bases, with 15 bases between. The CDR3 reads CATDSARAYEQYF. CDR3 in DNA: TGTGCCACCGACAGCGCTAGGGCCTACGAGCAGTACTTC.

The gene calls are TRBV19 and TRBJ1-2; D is ambiguous. This CDR3 contains 12 residues. Trimming pared 1 base from V and 6 bases from J, leaving 6 bases between. Germline values: CDR1 LNHDA, CDR2 SQIVND (reference sequence). CDR3 coding DNA: TGTGCCAGTAGTATAGGTGCAGATGGCTACACCTTC. This translates into CASSIGADGYTF.

This clone showed up just once. The chain recombines TRBV19 with TRBJ1-2; the D gene is possibly TRBD1 (5 bases). The CDR3 spans 12 residues. Trimming shortened V by 8 bases and J by 9 bases, and 16 bases separated the two germline ends. Germline V CDR1 and CDR2: LNHDA, SQIVND (reference sequence). The CDR3 nucleotides read TGTGCCAGTGGCCGGGGGTCAATGCGCTACACCTTC. It specifies CASGRGSMRYTF.